The 31 T cell receptor beta chains below come from one sample, sequenced in a study of T cell clonality in common variable immunodeficiency. Libraries were prepared by immunoSEQ multiplex PCR; TCRdb keeps only in-frame clonotypes and omits some of them. Altogether 30,000 to 40,000 clones were found in the sample, and no singletons occur. Input material: peripheral blood mononuclear cells. These receptors were obtained from a person aged 18 to 75 in good health.

This clone was counted only a few times. With only one base between it and a far larger clone, this is likely a read error. The read halts 3 residues ahead of the CDR3 end, with the missing end drawn from the germline J gene. The J gene is TRBJ1-4, the V gene TRBV7-8, with D tentatively TRBD1 (6 bases). The CDR3 is made up of 14 amino acids. Germline values: CDR1 SGHVS, CDR2 FQNEAQ. V lost 7 bases to trimming and J lost 8 bases, with 17 bases between them. CDR3 protein: CASTPTGPEEKLFF. The sequenced CDR3 bases are TGTGCCAGCACCCCTACAGGGCCGGAGGAAAAA.

This clone was detected many times. The read ends 3 residues before the CDR3 terminus; that terminus is restored from the germline J gene. This chain uses TRBV7-2 with TRBJ2-3; 8 bases are a match to TRBD2. This CDR3 is built from 13 residues. Germline CDR1 SGHTA, CDR2 FQGNSA. The V and J ends lost 5 bases and 5 bases, in that order; junction bases with no gene match: 3. Incomplete CDR3 DNA: TGTGCCAGCAGCCAGAGCGGGAGAGATACG. Amino acid sequence: CASSQSGRDT. The entire CDR3 protein is CASSQSGRDTQYF. Combining the CDR3 with reference TRBV7-2 and TRBJ2-3 gives the whole variable domain GAGVSQSPSNKVTEKGKDVELRCDPISGHTALYWYRQSLGQGLEFLIYFQGNSAPDKSGLPSDRFSAERTGGSVSTLTIQRTQQEDSAVYLCASSQSGRDTQYFGPGTRLTVL.

This clone came up many times. The CDR3 extends 3 residues past the end of the read, so its final part is completed from the germline J gene. This chain links TRBV20-1 with TRBJ2-3; 7 positions agree with TRBD2. CDR1 is DFQATT and CDR2 is SNEGSKA in the germline V gene (reference sequence). The CDR3 contains 15 residues. V dropped 0 bases and J dropped 4; count of bases not matched to a gene: 7. The part of the CDR3 DNA that was read is TGCAGTGCTAGAGATTTGAGGGGAGGGCCAGATACG. This encodes CSARDLRGGPDT. The whole CDR3 is CSARDLRGGPDTQYF.

This clone was found many times. Read coverage stops 3 residues before the CDR3 terminus; the germline J gene supplies the remainder. The chain joins TRBV20-1 to TRBJ2-7; D is perhaps TRBD2 (6 bases). Trimming removed 6 bases from V and 6 bases from J, with 18 bases in between. Per germline, CDR1 DFQATT and CDR2 SNEGSKA (reference sequence). The CDR3 is 13 residues long. The DNA read from the CDR3 is TGCAGTGCCATCGGAGGGTTTTCCCTCGAG. Amino acids: CSAIGGFSLE. The full CDR3 is CSAIGGFSLEQYF.

This clone was detected many times. The read terminates 3 residues before the CDR3 end, so the remaining end is supplied by the germline J gene. The chain is built from TRBV19 and TRBJ1-2, with TRBD1 matching 9 bases. Germline V gene lookup returns CDR1 LNHDA and CDR2 SQIVND (reference sequence). The V gene end was trimmed by 7 bases and the J gene end by 4 bases; junction bases not matched to a gene: 7. This CDR3 is 14 amino acids long. The part of the CDR3 DNA that was read is TGTGCCAGTACCCGGACAGGGGTAACCTATGGC. The encoded protein is CASTRTGVTYG. The whole CDR3 protein is CASTRTGVTYGYTF.

This clone was found many times. The sequenced part of the CDR3 DNA is TGTGCCAGTAGTATCAGGAACGAG. Translating it yields CASSIRNE. The CDR3 in full is CASSIRNEQYF. The gene calls are TRBV19 and TRBJ2-7, with D uncertain. The CDR3 goes on 3 residues after the read ends, and that part is filled in from the germline J gene. CDR3 size: 11 residues. The germline V gene has CDR1 LNHDA and CDR2 SQIVND (reference sequence). Trimming shortened V by 3 bases and J by 5 bases, and 5 bases separated the two germline ends.

This clone was found many times. The sequenced fragment ends 3 residues before the CDR3 boundary, so the rest is inferred from the germline J gene. The chain carries TRBV12-3 or TRBV12-4 and TRBJ2-3; 8 nucleotides match TRBD1. Losses at the gene ends were 4 bases for V and 1 base for J; bases not matched to a gene: 13. This CDR3 is 18 amino acids long. CDR3 in amino acids: CASSSPGQVFGGTDTQYF. CDR3 DNA (partial): TGTGCCAGCAGTTCCCCGGGACAGGTCTTCGGAGGCACAGATACG.

This clone has at least ten counts. The CDR3 extends 3 residues past the end of the read, so its final part is completed from the germline J gene. The chain links TRBV5-1 to TRBJ2-1; possible D gene TRBD1, 6 bases. The V gene lost 0 bases and the J gene lost 9 bases, with 13 bases spanning the gap. The CDR3 totals 14 residues. Germline CDR1 and CDR2: SGHRS and YFSETQ. The DNA read from the CDR3 is TGCGCCAGCAGCTTGGTACAGGCAGGGGTTGAG. Protein sequence: CASSLVQAGVE. The whole CDR3 region reads CASSLVQAGVEQFF.

This clone was seen ten or more times. The read finishes 3 residues shy of the CDR3 end, and the germline J gene is used to complete it. This chain connects TRBV7-9 to TRBJ2-7, with a weak D call TRBD2 (5 bases). V was trimmed by 4 bases and J by 6 bases, leaving 16 bases between them. CDR1 is SEHNR and CDR2 is FQNEAQ in the germline V gene (reference sequence). There are 14 residues in the CDR3. Here the CDR3 reads CASSSDYSGVEQYF. The sequenced CDR3 bases are TGTGCCAGCAGCTCTGACTATTCAGGTGTCGAG. The variable domain in full, completed from reference TRBV7-9 and TRBJ2-7, reads DTGVSQNPRHKITKRGQNVTFRCDPISEHNRLYWYRQTLGQGPEFLTYFQNEAQLEKSRLLSDRFSAERPKGSFSTLEIQRTEQGDSAMYLCASSSDYSGVEQYFGPGTRLTVT.

This clone was seen ten or more times. Read sequence stops 3 residues before the CDR3 end, and the germline J gene provides the missing end. The rearrangement links TRBV10-3 to TRBJ1-5, with 7 bases that match TRBD1. V lost 3 bases, J lost 3 bases, and 8 bases stayed unmatched. Germline CDR1 is ENHRY and CDR2 is SYGVKD. This CDR3 has 16 amino acids. The part of the CDR3 DNA that was read is TGTGCCATCAGTGACTCGGACAGGTTTGACAATCAGCCC. As protein: CAISDSDRFDNQP. The CDR3 reads in full as CAISDSDRFDNQPQHF.

This clone was detected many times. Coverage ceases 3 residues before the CDR3 finishes, and the germline J gene fills in the end. This chain uses TRBV14 with TRBJ2-1, with D perhaps TRBD2 (5 bases). This CDR3 is built from 16 residues. Germline V lookup: CDR1 SGHDN, CDR2 FVKESK. Trimming removed 0 bases at V and 4 bases at J, with 13 bases between. This chain's CDR3 is CASSQDQADSYNEQFF. The part of the CDR3 DNA that was read is TGTGCCAGCAGCCAAGATCAGGCGGACTCGTACAATGAG.

This clone has at least ten counts. The read halts 3 residues ahead of the CDR3 end, with the missing end drawn from the germline J gene. The gene calls are TRBV4-2 and TRBJ2-1, with 7 bases that match TRBD2. This CDR3 comprises 16 residues. The germline V gene has CDR1 LGHNA and CDR2 YNFKEQ. Unmatched junction bases numbered 8, after V lost 0 bases and J lost 6 bases. CDR3 protein: CASSQDGGEGFNEQFF. Partial CDR3 DNA: TGTGCCAGCAGCCAAGATGGGGGGGAGGGCTTCAATGAG.

This clone showed up many times. The observed sequence ends 3 residues before the CDR3 terminus, with the missing tail filled in from the germline J gene. The chain joins TRBV20-1 to TRBJ2-3; 12 bases line up with TRBD2. V lost 6 bases, J lost 2 bases, and 6 bases stayed unmatched. This CDR3 contains 15 residues. Germline V lookup: CDR1 DFQATT, CDR2 SNEGSKA (reference sequence). CDR3 sequence: CSAGGLAGPTDTQYF. CDR3 bases read: TGCAGTGCCGGAGGACTAGCGGGGCCCACAGATACG.

This clone was recorded a few times. The read terminates 3 residues before the CDR3 end, so the remaining end is supplied by the germline J gene. The genes are TRBV2 and TRBJ1-1; 7 bases map to TRBD1. The germline V gene encodes CDR1 SNHLY and CDR2 FYNNEI. V shed 11 bases, J shed 0 bases, and the junction held 15 bases outside the gene matches. CDR3 length: 16 amino acids. CDR3 residues: CAGSDRRLGMNTEAFF. CDR3 DNA (partial): TGTGCCGGCTCGGACAGGCGGCTAGGGATGAACACTGAA.

This clone has a count of ten or more. The read gets to within 3 residues of the CDR3 end, and the germline J gene fills in the rest. This chain connects TRBV20-1 to TRBJ2-1; 10 positions agree with TRBD2. The CDR3 length is 16 residues. Germline CDR1 and CDR2: DFQATT and SNEGSKA (reference sequence). V lost 1 base to trimming and J lost 7 bases; unmatched junction nucleotides: 10. Incomplete CDR3 DNA: TGCAGTGCTAGAGTTCCGTCCGGGACTAGCGAAAATGAG. It yields the protein CSARVPSGTSENE. In full, the CDR3 reads CSARVPSGTSENEQFF.

This clone was seen many times. The CDR3 extends 3 residues past the end of the read, so its final part is completed from the germline J gene. This chain connects TRBV27 to TRBJ2-1; 11 nucleotides match TRBD2. Trimming removed 4 bases from V and 5 bases from J; junction bases left unmatched: 7. The CDR3 runs 16 residues. In germline, CDR1 is MNHEY, CDR2 SMNVEV (reference sequence). The CDR3 loop is CASSSLAGGSHNEQFF. Partial CDR3 DNA: TGTGCCAGCAGTTCCCTAGCGGGAGGTTCCCACAATGAG.

This clone was counted ten times or more. Sequencing ends 3 residues short of the CDR3 end; the germline J gene provides the rest. The chain has TRBV14 and TRBJ2-7; no firm D call. This CDR3 is 11 amino acids long. Germline-derived CDR1 and CDR2 are SGHDN and FVKESK. Trimming took 2 bases from V and 6 from J, leaving 5 bases between them. CDR3 amino acids: CASSQRAEQYF. The sequenced CDR3 bases are TGTGCCAGCAGCCAAAGGGCCGAG.

This clone was counted many times. The missing CDR3 end, 3 residues past where the read stops, is filled in from the germline J gene. V usage is TRBV30 and J usage is TRBJ1-5, with D unclear. The germline V gene has CDR1 GTSNPN and CDR2 SVGIG (reference sequence). The CDR3 extends over 13 amino acids. Trimming shortened V by 2 bases and J by 2 bases, and 7 bases separated the two germline ends. CDR3 bases read: TGTGCCTGGAGTACTCAGGGCAATCAGCCC. Its protein is CAWSTQGNQP. In full, the CDR3 is CAWSTQGNQPQHF.

This clone was recorded at least ten times. The read ends 3 residues before the CDR3 terminus; that terminus is restored from the germline J gene. The chain carries TRBV20-1 and TRBJ2-1; the match to TRBD2 covers 9 bases. The J segment lost 1 base and the V segment lost 0 bases, leaving 4 bases of the junction unmatched. Per germline, CDR1 DFQATT and CDR2 SNEGSKA (reference sequence). CDR3 length equals 16 residues. CDR3 amino acids: CSARDPAGGSYNEQFF. Incomplete CDR3 DNA: TGCAGTGCTAGAGATCCGGCGGGAGGGTCCTACAATGAG.

This clone is medium-sized within its sample. The CDR3 end falls 3 residues outside the read, so it is completed with the germline J gene. The chain uses TRBV20-1 and TRBJ2-3; TRBD2 matches 11 bases. The CDR3 contains 15 residues. CDR1 and CDR2 from the germline V gene are DFQATT and SNEGSKA (reference sequence). V gave up 2 bases and J gave up 4 bases; unmatched junction bases: 5. Incomplete CDR3 DNA: TGCAGTGCTAGACTCCTAGCGGGAGGTCCAGATACG. Translating gives CSARLLAGGPDT. The entire CDR3 sequence reads CSARLLAGGPDTQYF.

Turning to this clone: The CDR3 end lies 3 residues beyond the end of the read and is filled in from the germline J gene. V and J are TRBV18 and TRBJ2-7; D possibly corresponds to TRBD1 (6 bases). The V end was cut by 0 bases, the J end by 6 bases, with 15 bases between. The CDR3 length is 15 residues. Germline lookup yields CDR1 KGHSH and CDR2 LQKENI. The DNA read from the CDR3 is TGTGCCAGCTCACCACCGGCCACAGGGTATGGCGAG. Amino acid sequence: CASSPPATGYGE. The full CDR3 is CASSPPATGYGEQYF.

This clone was observed at least ten times. The observed sequence ends 3 residues before the CDR3 terminus, with the missing tail filled in from the germline J gene. The chain joins TRBV19 to TRBJ2-3; 8 positions match TRBD2. Germline V gene data show CDR1 as LNHDA and CDR2 as SQIVND (reference sequence). V was pared by 3 bases and J by 6 bases, with 5 bases of the junction left unmatched. The CDR3 has 14 residues. Incomplete CDR3 DNA: TGTGCCAGTAGTATTGGCGGGGGGCTGGATACG. Translated: CASSIGGGLDT. The entire CDR3 sequence reads CASSIGGGLDTQYF.

This clone has a count of ten or more. The DNA ends 3 residues before the CDR3 does, and the rest of the CDR3 is filled in from the germline J gene. The chain links TRBV6-4 to TRBJ1-6; D call uncertain. This CDR3 spans 15 amino acids. Deletions cut 6 bases from V and 0 bases from J, with 9 bases between. Germline V lookup: CDR1 MRHNA, CDR2 SNTAGT. The sequenced CDR3 bases are TGTGCCAGCAGGATGGGCAACTCCTATAATTCACCC. Translation gives CASRMGNSYNSP. The complete CDR3 reads CASRMGNSYNSPLHF.

This clone was seen repeatedly, ten times or more. With the read ending 3 residues before the CDR3 end, the germline J gene is used to fill in that end. This chain links TRBV28 with TRBJ1-6; D perhaps matches TRBD1 (5 bases). The length of the CDR3 is 14 residues. The V and J ends lost 9 bases and 8 bases respectively, with 17 bases between them. CDR1 and CDR2 from the germline V gene are MDHEN and SYDVKM. The CDR3 sequence is CASTKTVLDSPLHF. The covered CDR3 bases are TGTGCCAGTACAAAGACAGTTTTGGATTCACCC.

This clone was picked up many times. The CDR3 end falls 3 residues outside the read, so it is completed with the germline J gene. This sequence joins TRBV19 and TRBJ2-2; TRBD1 matches at 10 bases. Germline CDR1 reads LNHDA; CDR2 reads SQIVND (reference sequence). This CDR3 has 14 residues. V shed 5 bases, J shed 5 bases, and the junction held 2 bases outside the gene matches. Incomplete CDR3 DNA: TGTGCCAGTAGTTCGGACAGGGGGACCGGGGAG. Translation: CASSSDRGTGE. The whole CDR3 is CASSSDRGTGELFF.

This clone was observed at least ten times. The CDR3 end is not reached by the read, which stops 3 residues before it; the germline J gene fills it in. The chain couples TRBV7-2 to TRBJ2-1; TRBD2 agrees at 9 bases. CDR1 and CDR2 from the germline V gene are SGHTA and FQGNSA. V shed 1 base, J shed 9 bases, and the junction held 7 bases outside the gene matches. This CDR3 contains 15 residues. The CDR3 DNA, read in part, is TGTGCCAGCAGCTTAGTGCGGGAGGGCCTGGGTGAG. Translation gives CASSLVREGLGE. The entire CDR3 sequence reads CASSLVREGLGEQFF.

In its sample, this clone was seen many times. The CDR3 goes on 3 residues after the read ends, and that part is filled in from the germline J gene. This chain joins TRBV9 and TRBJ2-3, with a weak D call TRBD2 (6 bases). Per the germline V gene, CDR1 is SGDLS and CDR2 is YYNGEE. The CDR3 totals 14 residues. Trimming cost V 0 bases and J 4 bases, with 9 bases left between them. The CDR3 protein is CASSVAGAADTQYF. The DNA read from the CDR3 is TGTGCCAGCAGCGTAGCGGGAGCGGCAGATACG.

This clone has more than one count but fewer than ten. Sequencing ends 3 residues short of the CDR3 end; the germline J gene provides the rest. The V gene is TRBV5-1, the J gene TRBJ2-7; 13 nucleotides agree with TRBD2. J lost 4 bases, V lost 5 bases, and 3 bases had no gene match. This CDR3 spans 14 amino acids. Germline CDR1 reads SGHRS; CDR2 reads YFSETQ. The part of the CDR3 DNA that was read is TGCGCCAGCAGTGGGACTAGCGGGAAGTACGAG. It yields the protein CASSGTSGKYE. The CDR3 as a whole reads CASSGTSGKYEQYF.

At least ten counts were recorded for this clone. The CDR3 goes on 3 residues after the read ends, and that part is filled in from the germline J gene. The V and J genes are TRBV10-3 and TRBJ1-4, with a weak D call TRBD1 (6 bases). This CDR3 is 13 amino acids long. V was pared by 5 bases and J by 7 bases, with 11 bases between. Germline V gene lookup returns CDR1 ENHRY and CDR2 SYGVKD. The CDR3 loop reads CAISQTGIEKLFF. Partial CDR3 DNA: TGTGCCATCAGTCAAACAGGGATTGAAAAA.

This clone showed up many times. The read gets to within 3 residues of the CDR3 end, and the germline J gene fills in the rest. The chain links TRBV5-1 to TRBJ2-2; possible D gene TRBD1, 5 bases. The germline V gene encodes CDR1 SGHRS and CDR2 YFSETQ. CDR3 length: 14 residues. Between the trimmed V and J ends, which lost 4 bases and 4 bases, there was a span of 11 bases. The chain's CDR3 is CASSQDTTTGELFF. The CDR3 bases that were read are TGCGCCAGCAGCCAGGACACCACCACCGGGGAG. Full variable domain (rest looked up from reference TRBV5-1 and TRBJ2-2): KAGVTQTPRYLIKTRGQQVTLSCSPISGHRSVSWYQQTPGQGLQFLFEYFSETQRNKGNFPGRFSGRQFSNSRSEMNVSTLELGDSALYLCASSQDTTTGELFFGEGSRLTVL.

This clone appeared many times. The read finishes 3 residues shy of the CDR3 end, and the germline J gene is used to complete it. V usage is TRBV18 and J usage is TRBJ1-2; 9 bases line up with TRBD1. Germline V gene lookup returns CDR1 KGHSH and CDR2 LQKENI. The CDR3 runs to 13 residues. CDR3 residues: CASSPPGQGRYTF. The sequenced CDR3 bases are TGTGCCAGCTCACCTCCGGGACAGGGACGC.